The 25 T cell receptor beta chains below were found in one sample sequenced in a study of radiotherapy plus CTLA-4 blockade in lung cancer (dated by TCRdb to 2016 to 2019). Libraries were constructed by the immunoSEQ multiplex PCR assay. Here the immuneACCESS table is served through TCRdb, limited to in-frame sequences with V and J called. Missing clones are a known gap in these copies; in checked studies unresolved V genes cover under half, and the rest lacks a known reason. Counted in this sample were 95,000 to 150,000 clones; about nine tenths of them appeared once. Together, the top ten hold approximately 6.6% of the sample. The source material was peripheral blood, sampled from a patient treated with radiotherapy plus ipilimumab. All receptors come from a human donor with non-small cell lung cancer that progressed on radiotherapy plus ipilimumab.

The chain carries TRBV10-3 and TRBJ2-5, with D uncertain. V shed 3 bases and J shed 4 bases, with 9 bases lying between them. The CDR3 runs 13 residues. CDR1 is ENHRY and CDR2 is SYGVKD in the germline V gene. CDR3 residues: CAISDGVGETQYF. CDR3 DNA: TGTGCCATCAGTGACGGAGTAGGAGAGACCCAGTACTTC.

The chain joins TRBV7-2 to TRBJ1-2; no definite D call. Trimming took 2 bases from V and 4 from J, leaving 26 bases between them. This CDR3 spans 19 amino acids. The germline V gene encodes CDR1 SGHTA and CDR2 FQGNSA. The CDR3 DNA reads TGTGCCAGCAGCTTATACCCAGGAGCCCCACCGCGTCACGGCTATGGCTACACCTTC. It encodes CASSLYPGAPPRHGYGYTF.

The chain's CDR3 is CASSLGLAGHNEQFF. Written as DNA, the CDR3 is TGCGCCAGCAGCTTAGGACTAGCGGGGCACAATGAGCAGTTCTTC. This chain links TRBV5-1 with TRBJ2-1, with TRBD2 matching over 12 bases. The CDR3 covers 15 residues. Germline assignment: CDR1 SGHRS and CDR2 YFSETQ. With V trimmed by 2 bases and J by 5 bases, 2 bases remained unmatched.

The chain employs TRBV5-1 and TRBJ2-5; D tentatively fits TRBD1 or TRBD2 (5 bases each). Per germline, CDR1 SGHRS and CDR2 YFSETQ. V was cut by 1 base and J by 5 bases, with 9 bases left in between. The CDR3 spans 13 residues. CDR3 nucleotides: TGCGCCAGCAGCTTGCCGGGACCGGAGACCCAGTACTTC. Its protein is CASSLPGPETQYF.

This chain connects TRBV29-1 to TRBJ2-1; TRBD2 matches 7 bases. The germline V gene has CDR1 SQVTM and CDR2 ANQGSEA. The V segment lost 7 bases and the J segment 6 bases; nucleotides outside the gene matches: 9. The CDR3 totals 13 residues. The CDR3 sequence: CSGRDYPVNEQFF. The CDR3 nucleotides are TGCAGCGGCCGGGACTATCCTGTCAATGAGCAGTTCTTC.

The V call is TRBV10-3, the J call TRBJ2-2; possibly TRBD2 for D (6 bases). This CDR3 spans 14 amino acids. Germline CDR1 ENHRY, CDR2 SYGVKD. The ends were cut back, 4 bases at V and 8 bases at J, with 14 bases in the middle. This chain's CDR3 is CAISVSAGTGELFF. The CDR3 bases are TGTGCCATCAGTGTATCTGCGGGAACTGGGGAGCTGTTTTTT.

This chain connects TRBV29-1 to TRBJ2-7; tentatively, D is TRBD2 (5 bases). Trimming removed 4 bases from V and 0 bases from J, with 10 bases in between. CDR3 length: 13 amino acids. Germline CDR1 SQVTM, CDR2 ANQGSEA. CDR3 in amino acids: CSVGGAVSYEQYF. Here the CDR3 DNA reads TGCAGCGTTGGGGGAGCTGTCTCCTACGAGCAGTACTTC.

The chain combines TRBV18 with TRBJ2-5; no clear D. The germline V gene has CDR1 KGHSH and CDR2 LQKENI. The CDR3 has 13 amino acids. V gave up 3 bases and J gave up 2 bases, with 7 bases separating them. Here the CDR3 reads CASSPLEQETQYF. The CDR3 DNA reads TGTGCCAGCTCACCCCTGGAACAAGAGACCCAGTACTTC.

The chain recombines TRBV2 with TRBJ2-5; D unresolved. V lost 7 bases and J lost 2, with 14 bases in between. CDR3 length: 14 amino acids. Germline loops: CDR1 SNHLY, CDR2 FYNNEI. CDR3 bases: TGTGCCAGCAACCTTTGGGCAGATCAAGAGACCCAGTACTTC. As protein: CASNLWADQETQYF.

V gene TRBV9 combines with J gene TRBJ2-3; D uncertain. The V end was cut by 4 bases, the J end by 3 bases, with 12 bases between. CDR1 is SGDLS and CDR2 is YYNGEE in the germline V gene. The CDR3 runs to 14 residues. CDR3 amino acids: CASSLRPLTDTQYF. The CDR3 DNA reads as TGTGCCAGCAGCCTTCGACCCCTTACAGATACGCAGTATTTT.

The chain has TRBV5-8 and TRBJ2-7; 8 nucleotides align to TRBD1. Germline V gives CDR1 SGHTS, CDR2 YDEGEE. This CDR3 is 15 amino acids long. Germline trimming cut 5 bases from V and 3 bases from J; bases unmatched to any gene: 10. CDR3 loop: CASRLGAGGFYEQYF. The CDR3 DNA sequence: TGTGCCAGCAGACTTGGGGCAGGGGGCTTCTACGAGCAGTACTTC.

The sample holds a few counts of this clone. The CDR3 reads CAISGGSSNQPQHF. The CDR3 nucleotides are TGTGCCATCAGCGGCGGGTCTAGCAATCAGCCCCAGCATTTT. The rearrangement links TRBV10-3 to TRBJ1-5; D gene uncertain. The germline V and J ends were trimmed by 6 bases and 0 bases, with 9 bases remaining between them. The germline CDR1 and CDR2 sequences are ENHRY and SYGVKD. The CDR3 contains 14 residues.

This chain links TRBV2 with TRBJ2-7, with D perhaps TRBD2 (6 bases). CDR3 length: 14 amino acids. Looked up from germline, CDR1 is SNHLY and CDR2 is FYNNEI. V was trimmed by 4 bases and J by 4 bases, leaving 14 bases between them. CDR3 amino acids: CASSVSGGGYEQYF. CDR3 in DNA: TGTGCCAGCAGTGTCTCCGGGGGTGGATACGAGCAGTACTTC. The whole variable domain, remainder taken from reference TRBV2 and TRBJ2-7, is EPEVTQTPSHQVTQMGQEVILRCVPISNHLYFYWYRQILGQKVEFLVSFYNNEISEKSEIFDDQFSVERPDGSNFTLKIRSTKLEDSAMYFCASSVSGGGYEQYFGPGTRLTVT.

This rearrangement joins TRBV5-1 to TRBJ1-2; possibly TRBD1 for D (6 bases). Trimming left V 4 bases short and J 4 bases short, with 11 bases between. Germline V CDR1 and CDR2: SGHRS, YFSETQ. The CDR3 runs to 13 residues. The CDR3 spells CASSVGQTYGYTF. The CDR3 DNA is TGCGCCAGCAGCGTAGGACAGACCTATGGCTACACCTTC.

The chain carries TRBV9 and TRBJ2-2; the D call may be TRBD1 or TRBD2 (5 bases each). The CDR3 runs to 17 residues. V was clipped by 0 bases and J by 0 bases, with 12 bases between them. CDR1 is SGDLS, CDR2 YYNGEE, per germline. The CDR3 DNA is TGTGCCAGCAGCGTAGGGGACCCATTCTCGAACACCGGGGAGCTGTTTTTT. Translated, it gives CASSVGDPFSNTGELFF.

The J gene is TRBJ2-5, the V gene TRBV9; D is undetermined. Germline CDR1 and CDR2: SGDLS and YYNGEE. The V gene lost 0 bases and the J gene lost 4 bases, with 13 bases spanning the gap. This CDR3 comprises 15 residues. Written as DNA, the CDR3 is TGTGCCAGCAGCGTAGATATCAGGAACAGAGAGACCCAGTACTTC. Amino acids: CASSVDIRNRETQYF.

CDR3 bases: TGCAGCGTTGTCGGTCGCTCCTACAATGAGCAGTTCTTC. Protein product: CSVVGRSYNEQFF. J is TRBJ2-1 and V is TRBV29-1; unclear D gene. The germline V gene encodes CDR1 SQVTM and CDR2 ANQGSEA. This CDR3 is built from 13 residues. Trimming took off 4 bases at V and 0 bases at J, with 7 bases between the two ends.

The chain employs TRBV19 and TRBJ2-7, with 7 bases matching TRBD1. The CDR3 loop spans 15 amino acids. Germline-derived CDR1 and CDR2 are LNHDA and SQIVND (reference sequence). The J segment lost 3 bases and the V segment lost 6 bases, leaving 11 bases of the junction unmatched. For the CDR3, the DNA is TGTGCCAGTAGGACTTCCCGGGACAGCAACTACGAGCAGTACTTC. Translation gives CASRTSRDSNYEQYF.

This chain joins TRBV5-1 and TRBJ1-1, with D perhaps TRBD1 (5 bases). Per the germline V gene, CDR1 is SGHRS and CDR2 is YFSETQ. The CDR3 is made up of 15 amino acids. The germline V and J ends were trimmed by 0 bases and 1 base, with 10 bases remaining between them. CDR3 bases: TGCGCCAGCAGCTTGGCCGCCGACAGGAACACTGAAGCTTTCTTT. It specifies CASSLAADRNTEAFF.

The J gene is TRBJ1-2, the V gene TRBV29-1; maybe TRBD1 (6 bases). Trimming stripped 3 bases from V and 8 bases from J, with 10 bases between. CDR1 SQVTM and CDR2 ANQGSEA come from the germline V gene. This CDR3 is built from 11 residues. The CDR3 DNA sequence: TGCAGCGTTGAGGGGGCTGGAGGCTACACCTTC. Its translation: CSVEGAGGYTF.

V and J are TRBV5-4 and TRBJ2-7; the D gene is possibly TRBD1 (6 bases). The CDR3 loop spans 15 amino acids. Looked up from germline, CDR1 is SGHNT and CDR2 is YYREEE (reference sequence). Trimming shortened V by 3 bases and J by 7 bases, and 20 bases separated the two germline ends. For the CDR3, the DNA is TGTGCCAGCAGCTCCGGGGACACTCTTTTATGGGAGCAGTACTTC. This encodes CASSSGDTLLWEQYF.

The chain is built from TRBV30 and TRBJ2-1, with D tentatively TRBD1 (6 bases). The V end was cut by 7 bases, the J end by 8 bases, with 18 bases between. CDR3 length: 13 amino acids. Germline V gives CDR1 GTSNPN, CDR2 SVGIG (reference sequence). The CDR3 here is CAFQRQDLYEQFF. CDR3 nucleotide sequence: TGTGCCTTCCAACGACAGGATCTCTATGAGCAGTTCTTC. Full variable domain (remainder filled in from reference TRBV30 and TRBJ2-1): SQTIHQWPATLVQPVGSPLSLECTVEGTSNPNLYWYRQAAGRGLQLLFYSVGIGQISSEVPQNLSASRPQDRQFILSSKKLLLSDSGFYLCAFQRQDLYEQFFGPGTRLTVL.

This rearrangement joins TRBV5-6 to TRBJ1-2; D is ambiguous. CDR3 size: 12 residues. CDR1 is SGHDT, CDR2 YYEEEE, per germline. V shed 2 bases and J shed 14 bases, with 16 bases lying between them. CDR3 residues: CASSFSDRAKTF. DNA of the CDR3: TGTGCCAGCAGCTTTAGCGACCGGGCGAAAACCTTC.

The CDR3, as DNA: TGTGCCAGTGGAGGGCGGGGCTACGAGCAGTACTTC. Translating gives CASGGRGYEQYF. The V gene is TRBV19, the J gene TRBJ2-7; D is perhaps TRBD2 (6 bases). Trimming pared 8 bases from V and 3 bases from J, leaving 11 bases between. CDR1 and CDR2 (germline): LNHDA, SQIVND (reference sequence). The CDR3 covers 12 residues.

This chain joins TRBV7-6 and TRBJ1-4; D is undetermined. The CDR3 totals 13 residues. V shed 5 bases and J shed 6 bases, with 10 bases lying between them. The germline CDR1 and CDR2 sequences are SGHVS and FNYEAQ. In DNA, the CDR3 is TGTGCCAGCAGCATGGGAGGGTATGAAAAACTGTTTTTT. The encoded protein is CASSMGGYEKLFF.